The 17 T cell receptor beta chains below were found in one sample sequenced in a study of OX40 agonist ivuxolimab in advanced cancers. TCRdb's copy holds only in-frame clones and misses some; the assay was immunoSEQ multiplex PCR. Of 40,000 to 50,000 clones in the sample, 88% are singletons; the top ten hold roughly 54%. This specimen was CD4+ or CD8+ T cells sorted from blood, taken in a trial of the OX40 agonist ivuxolimab. Receptor source: an adult with an advanced solid tumor such as melanoma, head and neck, liver or kidney cancer.

The V gene is TRBV6-6, the J gene TRBJ1-2; 7 bases line up with TRBD1. Germline V gene sequence: CDR1 MNHNY, CDR2 SVGAGI (reference sequence). The CDR3 length is 13 residues. The J segment lost 2 bases and the V segment lost 4 bases, leaving 1 base of the junction unmatched. The CDR3 region has the DNA TGTGCCAGCAGTTCACAGGGGAACTATGGCTACACCTTC. Amino acid sequence: CASSSQGNYGYTF.

V is TRBV6-5 and J is TRBJ1-5; D is uncertain. Germline V gives CDR1 MNHEY, CDR2 SVGAGI. The V gene lost 2 bases and the J gene lost 0 bases, with 2 bases spanning the gap. The CDR3 sequence is 13 residues long. The CDR3 loop is CASSYGSNQPQHF. CDR3 sequence (DNA): TGTGCCAGCAGTTACGGTAGCAATCAGCCCCAGCATTTT.

This clone was seen a few times. This chain links TRBV6-1 with TRBJ1-5; tentative D call: TRBD1 (6 bases). The germline CDR1 and CDR2 sequences are MNHNS and SASEGT. The CDR3 sequence is 14 residues long. Trimming shortened V by 7 bases and J by 4 bases, and 14 bases separated the two germline ends. This CDR3 is CASKGGQGNQPQHF. The CDR3 region has the DNA TGTGCCAGCAAGGGGGGGCAGGGGAATCAGCCCCAGCATTTT.

V gene TRBV2 combines with J gene TRBJ2-1; unclear D gene. Trimming took 6 bases from V and 6 from J, leaving 15 bases between them. The CDR3 contains 14 residues. CDR1 and CDR2 (germline): SNHLY, FYNNEI. CDR3 nucleotide sequence: TGTGCCAGCAGGAGGTCGTGGGCTCTCAATGAGCAGTTCTTC. Residues: CASRRSWALNEQFF.

V and J are TRBV7-9 and TRBJ2-2, with 8 bases fitting TRBD1. The ends lost 3 bases at V and 4 bases at J; junction bases unmatched: 7. CDR3 length: 16 residues. The germline gives CDR1 SEHNR, CDR2 FQNEAQ (reference sequence). This CDR3 is CASSFHAGGFTGELFF. The CDR3 nucleotides are TGTGCCAGCAGCTTTCACGCAGGGGGCTTCACCGGGGAGCTGTTTTTT.

This clone was observed once. The chain employs TRBV11-3 and TRBJ1-6, with D perhaps matching TRBD1 (6 bases). The CDR3 is made up of 16 amino acids. V lost 3 bases to trimming and J lost 3 bases, with 12 bases between them. CDR1 and CDR2 from the germline V gene are SGHNT and YENEEA. DNA of the CDR3: TGTGCCAGCAGCTTCCAGGGGAGGGACTATAATTCACCCCTCCACTTT. Its protein is CASSFQGRDYNSPLHF. Complete variable domain (other parts from reference TRBV11-3 and TRBJ1-6): EAGVVQSPRYKIIEKKQPVAFWCNPISGHNTLYWYLQNLGQGPELLIRYENEEAVDDSQLPKDRFSAERLKGVDSTLKIQPAELGDSAVYLCASSFQGRDYNSPLHFGNGTRLTVT.

The CDR3 nucleotides are TGTGCCAGCAGCTCACTAGCGGGAGGGCTTCTCGTCTACGAGCAGTACTTC. This translates into CASSSLAGGLLVYEQYF. The V and J genes are TRBV13 and TRBJ2-7, with 13 bases lining up with TRBD2. V shed 4 bases, J shed 3 bases, and the junction held 9 bases outside the gene matches. In germline, CDR1 is PRHDT, CDR2 FYEKMQ (reference sequence). This CDR3 is built from 17 residues.

This clone was seen only a few times. This chain uses TRBV7-9 with TRBJ1-3; D is unresolved. The CDR3 is 13 residues long. The germline V gene has CDR1 SEHNR and CDR2 FQNEAQ (reference sequence). V lost 3 bases and J 0 bases, leaving 3 bases between the germline ends. In DNA form, the CDR3 reads TGTGCCAGCAGCTTGAGCTCTGGAAACACCATATATTTT. The encoded protein is CASSLSSGNTIYF.

The V and J genes are TRBV5-1 and TRBJ2-5; D assignment may be TRBD1 or TRBD2 (5 bases each). Germline CDR1 is SGHRS and CDR2 is YFSETQ. The CDR3 runs 14 residues. V lost 1 base and J lost 2, with 9 bases in between. The CDR3 DNA reads as TGCGCCAGCAGCTTGCGAGGGGTTCAAGAGACCCAGTACTTC. Protein product: CASSLRGVQETQYF.

The chain combines TRBV30 with TRBJ2-7, with a tentative D call TRBD1 (6 bases). CDR1 and CDR2 (germline): GTSNPN, SVGIG (reference sequence). The CDR3 is 13 amino acids. Between the trimmed V and J ends, which lost 2 bases and 5 bases, there was a span of 13 bases. CDR3 in amino acids: CAWSWGQANEQYF. The CDR3 DNA follows: TGTGCCTGGAGTTGGGGGCAGGCAAACGAGCAGTACTTC.

V is TRBV6-4 and J is TRBJ2-3; D is perhaps TRBD1 (6 bases). This CDR3 spans 18 amino acids. Germline V gives CDR1 MRHNA, CDR2 SNTAGT. The germline V and J ends were trimmed by 2 bases and 2 bases, with 20 bases remaining between them. CDR3: CASSDGRHHQGFTDTQYF. CDR3 nucleotide sequence: TGTGCCAGCAGTGACGGGAGACATCACCAGGGGTTCACAGATACGCAGTATTTT.

The chain uses TRBV25-1 and TRBJ2-1; TRBD2 is a possible D gene (5 bases). In germline, CDR1 is MGHDK, CDR2 SYGVNS. This CDR3 is built from 18 residues. Trimming removed 4 bases from V and 7 bases from J, with 26 bases in between. The CDR3 sequence: CASSAVWSIRARVNEQFF. The CDR3, as DNA: TGTGCCAGCAGTGCCGTTTGGTCAATCCGTGCGCGGGTAAATGAGCAGTTCTTC.

The CDR3: CAWSVTGSYEQYF. The CDR3 region has the DNA TGTGCCTGGAGTGTAACTGGCTCCTACGAGCAGTACTTC. The V call is TRBV30, the J call TRBJ2-7; no clear D gene. Trimming cost V 0 bases and J 0 bases, with 6 bases left between them. Germline CDR1 and CDR2: GTSNPN and SVGIG (reference sequence). The CDR3 length is 13 residues. The entire variable domain, with the rest obtained from reference TRBV30 and TRBJ2-7, is as follows: SQTIHQWPATLVQPVGSPLSLECTVEGTSNPNLYWYRQAAGRGLQLLFYSVGIGQISSEVPQNLSASRPQDRQFILSSKKLLLSDSGFYLCAWSVTGSYEQYFGPGTRLTVT.

V and J are TRBV5-1 and TRBJ2-3; a weak D match, TRBD1 (5 bases). This CDR3 has 18 residues. Germline-derived CDR1 and CDR2 are SGHRS and YFSETQ. V lost 0 bases and J 4 bases, leaving 21 bases between the germline ends. The CDR3 DNA follows: TGCGCCAGCAGCTTGGCTGGCAGGGTGGCTTGGGGTGCAGATACGCAGTATTTT. It encodes CASSLAGRVAWGADTQYF.

The rearrangement uses TRBV19 and TRBJ2-7, with D hard to call. CDR1 LNHDA and CDR2 SQIVND come from the germline V gene (reference sequence). This CDR3 is 14 amino acids long. V was shortened by 1 base and J by 2 bases, with 9 bases between the two germline ends. CDR3 coding DNA: TGTGCCAGTAGTATAGTATCTGGTACCTACGAGCAGTACTTC. It yields the protein CASSIVSGTYEQYF.

V and J are TRBV27 and TRBJ2-1; D might be TRBD2 (5 bases). There are 13 residues in the CDR3. CDR1 MNHEY and CDR2 SMNVEV come from the germline V gene (reference sequence). The V and J ends lost 5 bases and 10 bases respectively, with 15 bases between them. CDR3 sequence (DNA): TGTGCCAGCAGTCGAGGGTGGGGAACAGAGCAGTTCTTC. Translation gives CASSRGWGTEQFF.

The J gene is TRBJ2-6, the V gene TRBV5-5; D not certain. Trimming removed 1 base from V and 0 bases from J, with 14 bases in between. Germline CDR1 SGHKS, CDR2 YYEKEE (reference sequence). The CDR3 is 18 residues long. The CDR3 DNA is TGTGCCAGCAGCTTGCGGGCAGGAGCATTCTCTGGGGCCAACGTCCTGACTTTC. It translates to CASSLRAGAFSGANVLTF.